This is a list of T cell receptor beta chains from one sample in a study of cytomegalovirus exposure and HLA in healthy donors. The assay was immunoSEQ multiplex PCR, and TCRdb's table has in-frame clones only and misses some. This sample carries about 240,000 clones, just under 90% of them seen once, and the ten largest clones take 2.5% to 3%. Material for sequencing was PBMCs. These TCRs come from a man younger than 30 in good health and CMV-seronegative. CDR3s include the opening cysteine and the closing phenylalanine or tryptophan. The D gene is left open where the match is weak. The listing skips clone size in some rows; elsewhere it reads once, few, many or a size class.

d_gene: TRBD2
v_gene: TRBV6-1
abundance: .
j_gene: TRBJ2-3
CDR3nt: TGTGCCAGCAGTGAAGCGCTCGCACTAGCGGGAGTTAGATTT
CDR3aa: CASSEALALAGVRF

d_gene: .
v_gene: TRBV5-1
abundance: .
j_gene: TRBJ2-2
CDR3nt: TGCGCCAGCAGCCTGACAGCGAACACCGGGGAGCTGTTTTTT
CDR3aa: CASSLTANTGELFF

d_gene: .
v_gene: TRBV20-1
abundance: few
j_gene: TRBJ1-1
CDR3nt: TGCAGTGCCCCAGAGACGGGTGAAGCTTTCTTT
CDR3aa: CSAPETGEAFF

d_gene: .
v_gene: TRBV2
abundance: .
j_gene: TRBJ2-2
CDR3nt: TGTGCCAGCAGTCTCAGAAACGCGAACACCGGGGAGCTGTTTTTT
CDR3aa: CASSLRNANTGELFF

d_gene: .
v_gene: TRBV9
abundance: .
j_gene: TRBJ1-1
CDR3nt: TGTGCCAGCAGCCCGGGGGGGAGGAACACTGAAGCTTTCTTT
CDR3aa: CASSPGGRNTEAFF

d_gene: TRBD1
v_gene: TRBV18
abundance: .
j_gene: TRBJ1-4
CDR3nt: TGTGCCAGCTCACCCGGGACAGGTGAAAAACTGTTTTTT
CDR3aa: CASSPGTGEKLFF

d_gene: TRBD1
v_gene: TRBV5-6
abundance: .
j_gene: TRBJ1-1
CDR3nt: TGTGCCAGCAGCTCACCACTGACAGGGGGTGGTGAAGCTTTCTTT
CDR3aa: CASSSPLTGGGEAFF

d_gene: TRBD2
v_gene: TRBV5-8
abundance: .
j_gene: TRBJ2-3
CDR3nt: TGTGCCAGCAGCTTGGGACTAGCGGGACCCCAGAACACAGATACGCAGTATTTT
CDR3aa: CASSLGLAGPQNTDTQYF

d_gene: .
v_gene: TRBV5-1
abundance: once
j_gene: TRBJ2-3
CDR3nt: TGCGCCAGCAGCTTGGAGGGGTCTAGAGATACGCAGTATTTT
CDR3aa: CASSLEGSRDTQYF

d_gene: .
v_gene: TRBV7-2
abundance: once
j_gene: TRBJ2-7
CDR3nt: TGTGCCAGCAGCCCCCAAGGGGGAGGGTGGTACGAGCAGTACTTC
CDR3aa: CASSPQGGGWYEQYF

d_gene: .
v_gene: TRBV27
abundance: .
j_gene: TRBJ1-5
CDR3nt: TGTGCCAGCAGTTTATCGTTTGGGGAAAGGGGTCAGCCCCAGCATTTT
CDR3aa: CASSLSFGERGQPQHF

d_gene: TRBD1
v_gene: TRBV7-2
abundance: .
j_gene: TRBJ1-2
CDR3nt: TGTGCCAGCAGCCAGGACAGGGTTTCTTCCACCTTC
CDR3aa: CASSQDRVSSTF

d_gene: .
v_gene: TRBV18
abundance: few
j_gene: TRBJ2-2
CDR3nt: TGTGCCAGCTCAACCGGCCGGCCGGGGCTGTTTTTT
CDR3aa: CASSTGRPGLFF

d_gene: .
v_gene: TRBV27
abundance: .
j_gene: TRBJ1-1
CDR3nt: TGTGCCAGCAGATCCCGCGGGGGCATCACTGAAGCTTTCTTT
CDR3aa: CASRSRGGITEAFF

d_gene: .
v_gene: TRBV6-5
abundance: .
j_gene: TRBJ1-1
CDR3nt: TGTGCCAGCAGTTATGGGAGGGACACTGAAGCTTTCTTT
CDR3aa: CASSYGRDTEAFF

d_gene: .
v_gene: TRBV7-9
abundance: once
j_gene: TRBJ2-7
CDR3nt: TGTGCCAGCAGCTCCCGTGACACGCCGCTCAACTACGAGCAGTACTTC
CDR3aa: CASSSRDTPLNYEQYF

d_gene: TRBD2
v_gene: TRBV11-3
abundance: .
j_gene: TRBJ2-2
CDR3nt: TGTGCCAGCAGCCCTATGGGGGGGACCGGGGAGCTGTTTTTT
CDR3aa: CASSPMGGTGELFF

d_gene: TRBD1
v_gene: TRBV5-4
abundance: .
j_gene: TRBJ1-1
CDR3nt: TGTGCCAGCAGCTTGGTCGGGACAGGGGCCACTGAAGCTTTCTTT
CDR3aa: CASSLVGTGATEAFF

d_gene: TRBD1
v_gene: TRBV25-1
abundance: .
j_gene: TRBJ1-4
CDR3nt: TGTGCCAGCAGACAGGGGAGTGAAAAACTGTTTTTT
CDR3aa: CASRQGSEKLFF